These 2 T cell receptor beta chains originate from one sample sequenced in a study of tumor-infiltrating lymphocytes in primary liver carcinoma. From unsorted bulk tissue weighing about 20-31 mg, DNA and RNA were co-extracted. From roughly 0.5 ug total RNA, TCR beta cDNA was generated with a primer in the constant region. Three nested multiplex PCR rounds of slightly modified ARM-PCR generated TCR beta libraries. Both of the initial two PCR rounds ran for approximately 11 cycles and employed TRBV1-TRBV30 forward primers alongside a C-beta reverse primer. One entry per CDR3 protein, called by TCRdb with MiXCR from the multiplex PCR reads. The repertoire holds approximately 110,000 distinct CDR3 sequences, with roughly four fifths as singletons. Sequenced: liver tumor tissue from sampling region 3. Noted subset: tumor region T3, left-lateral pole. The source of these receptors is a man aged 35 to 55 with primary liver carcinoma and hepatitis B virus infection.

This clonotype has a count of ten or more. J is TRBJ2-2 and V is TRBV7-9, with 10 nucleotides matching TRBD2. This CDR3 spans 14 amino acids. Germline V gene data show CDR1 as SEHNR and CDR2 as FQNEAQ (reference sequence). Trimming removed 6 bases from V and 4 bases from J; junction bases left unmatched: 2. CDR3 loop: CASRLAGVTGELFF. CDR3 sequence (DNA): TGTGCCAGCAGGCTAGCGGGAGTCACCGGGGAGCTGTTTTTT. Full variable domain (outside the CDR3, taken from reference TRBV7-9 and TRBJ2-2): DTGVSQNPRHKITKRGQNVTFRCDPISEHNRLYWYRQTLGQGPEFLTYFQNEAQLEKSRLLSDRFSAERPKGSFSTLEIQRTEQGDSAMYLCASRLAGVTGELFFGEGSRLTVL.

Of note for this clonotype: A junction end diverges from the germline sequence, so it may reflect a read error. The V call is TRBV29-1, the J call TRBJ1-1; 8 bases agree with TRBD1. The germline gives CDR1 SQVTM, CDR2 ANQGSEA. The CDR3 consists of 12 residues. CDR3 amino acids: CSVGTGITEAFF. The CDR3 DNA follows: TGTAGCGTGGGGACAGGTATTACTGAAGCTTTCTTT.